Each of the 2 T cell receptor beta chains below was sequenced from the same sample in a study of cytomegalovirus exposure and HLA in healthy donors. The PCR employed 60 Vbeta primers together with 13 Jbeta primers. Only in-frame clones appear in the TCRdb table, and some are missing; sequencing was by immunoSEQ multiplex PCR. Of approximately 190,000 clones listed, roughly 80% are singletons. The specimen was PBMCs. All receptors come from a woman in her forties or fifties in good health and CMV-seropositive.

The chain links TRBV7-9 to TRBJ1-2; 8 positions match TRBD1. Germline CDR1 and CDR2: SEHNR and FQNEAQ (reference sequence). CDR3 length: 13 residues. After removal of 5 bases from V and 4 bases from J, the junction contained 3 bases not matched to a gene. The CDR3 loop reads CASSDDRGYGYTF. The CDR3 DNA follows: TGTGCCAGCAGCGACGACAGGGGCTATGGCTACACCTTC.

The rearrangement links TRBV7-2 to TRBJ1-1; D remains ambiguous. The CDR3 covers 13 residues. Germline CDR1 SGHTA, CDR2 FQGNSA. Trimming removed 2 bases at V and 5 bases at J, with 9 bases between. The CDR3 sequence is CASSLLRETEAFF. DNA for the CDR3: TGTGCCAGCAGCTTACTACGGGAGACTGAAGCTTTCTTT. Based on the CDR3 plus reference TRBV7-2 and TRBJ1-1, the full variable domain is GAGVSQSPSNKVTEKGKDVELRCDPISGHTALYWYRQSLGQGLEFLIYFQGNSAPDKSGLPSDRFSAERTGGSVSTLTIQRTQQEDSAVYLCASSLLRETEAFFGQGTRLTVV.